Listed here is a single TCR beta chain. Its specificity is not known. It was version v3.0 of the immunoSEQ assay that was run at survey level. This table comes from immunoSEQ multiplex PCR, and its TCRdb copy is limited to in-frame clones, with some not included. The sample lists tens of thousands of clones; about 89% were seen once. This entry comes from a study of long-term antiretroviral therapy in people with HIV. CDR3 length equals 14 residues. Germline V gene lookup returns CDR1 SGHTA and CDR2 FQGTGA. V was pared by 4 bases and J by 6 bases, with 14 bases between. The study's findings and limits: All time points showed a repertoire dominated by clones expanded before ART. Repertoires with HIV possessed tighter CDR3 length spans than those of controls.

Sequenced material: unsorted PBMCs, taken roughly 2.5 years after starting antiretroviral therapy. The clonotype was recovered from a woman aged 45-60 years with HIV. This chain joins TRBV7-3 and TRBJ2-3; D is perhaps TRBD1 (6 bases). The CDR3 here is CASSSRGQRDTQYF. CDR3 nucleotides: TGTGCCAGCAGCTCGAGAGGACAGCGGGATACGCAGTATTTT.